This entry lists 21 T cell receptor beta chains sequenced from one sample in a study of cytomegalovirus exposure and HLA in healthy donors. The PCR made use of 60 Vbeta and 13 Jbeta primers. Clones were read by immunoSEQ multiplex PCR, and TCRdb kept only the in-frame ones, dropping some. Here the sample spans around 170,000 clones, 65% to 85% being singletons. The specimen was PBMCs. These receptors originate from a man aged 50-60 years in good health and CMV-seronegative.

This chain joins TRBV5-8 and TRBJ1-5; 8 bases are shared with TRBD1. CDR3 length: 15 amino acids. The trim removed 4 bases at V and 4 bases at J, leaving 7 bases unmatched. CDR1 SGHTS and CDR2 YDEGEE come from the germline V gene. The CDR3 nucleotides read TGTGCCAGCAGCCTAGGACAGGGCGGTAATCAGCCCCAGCATTTT. Amino acids: CASSLGQGGNQPQHF.

This clone was detected only a few times. The V call is TRBV21-1, the J call TRBJ1-1; TRBD1, the table's D call, lacks a check against the DNA. TRBV21-1 is classified as a pseudogene. This CDR3 is 16 amino acids long. The CDR3 DNA reads TGTGCCAGCAGCAAAGATTGCGACAGGGTCAACACTGAAGCTTTCTTT. This codes for CASSKDCDRVNTEAFF.

The gene calls are TRBV19 and TRBJ1-3; D gene unclear. Germline V gene data show CDR1 as LNHDA and CDR2 as SQIVND (reference sequence). The CDR3 runs to 16 residues. Trimming took off 3 bases at V and 0 bases at J, with 12 bases between the two ends. The CDR3, as DNA: TGTGCCAGTAGTATCGCGAAGAAAAGCTCTGGAAACACCATATATTTT. Translating it yields CASSIAKKSSGNTIYF.

The chain has TRBV5-6 and TRBJ2-1; 8 nucleotides agree with TRBD1. This CDR3 comprises 16 residues. Germline lookup yields CDR1 SGHDT and CDR2 YYEEEE. V lost 2 bases to trimming and J lost 1 base; unmatched junction nucleotides: 5. Here the CDR3 reads CASSFARTGSYNEQFF. The CDR3 DNA is TGTGCCAGCAGCTTTGCCCGGACAGGGTCCTACAATGAGCAGTTCTTC.

This rearrangement joins TRBV29-1 to TRBJ2-1, with 12 bases identical to TRBD2. There are 14 residues in the CDR3. Germline values: CDR1 SQVTM, CDR2 ANQGSEA. V lost 5 bases and J lost 8; bases outside the gene matches: 7. The CDR3 bases are TGCAGCGTTACCGCTAGCGGGGGGGTAGATGAGCAGTTCTTC. Encoded protein: CSVTASGGVDEQFF.

This clone was counted between two and nine times. The CDR3 DNA reads as TGTGCCAGCAGTGGGGAGTCTCGATACACTGAAGCTTTCTTT. It codes for CASSGESRYTEAFF. This chain joins TRBV2 and TRBJ1-1; D unresolved. The length of the CDR3 is 14 residues. Germline V gene lookup returns CDR1 SNHLY and CDR2 FYNNEI. Deletions cut 4 bases from V and 3 bases from J, with 12 bases between.

This clone was seen only once. The chain employs TRBV7-2 and TRBJ2-7; 9 bases align to TRBD1. The trim removed 5 bases at V and 5 bases at J, leaving 7 bases unmatched. This CDR3 spans 14 amino acids. Germline V gene sequence: CDR1 SGHTA, CDR2 FQGNSA. CDR3 region: CASSRGQGTDEQYF. Written as DNA, the CDR3 is TGTGCCAGCAGCCGGGGACAGGGTACCGACGAGCAGTACTTC. Filled out from reference TRBV7-2 and TRBJ2-7, the complete variable domain reads GAGVSQSPSNKVTEKGKDVELRCDPISGHTALYWYRQSLGQGLEFLIYFQGNSAPDKSGLPSDRFSAERTGGSVSTLTIQRTQQEDSAVYLCASSRGQGTDEQYFGPGTRLTVT.

The V and J genes are TRBV29-1 and TRBJ2-7; TRBD2 is a possible D gene (5 bases). From germline, CDR1 is SQVTM and CDR2 ANQGSEA. There are 12 residues in the CDR3. Between the trimmed V and J ends, which lost 4 bases and 5 bases, there was a span of 12 bases. CDR3 DNA sequence: TGCAGCGTTGGAGTGAGGGCGGACGAGCAGTACTTC. It encodes CSVGVRADEQYF.

The V gene is TRBV27, the J gene TRBJ1-4, with a possible D match to TRBD1 (5 bases). V lost 3 bases and J 8 bases, leaving 13 bases between the germline ends. The germline gives CDR1 MNHEY, CDR2 SMNVEV (reference sequence). This CDR3 comprises 14 residues. The CDR3 spells CASSFYQPGEKLFF. The CDR3 DNA reads as TGTGCCAGCAGTTTTTATCAACCAGGGGAAAAACTGTTTTTT.

The chain is built from TRBV5-6 and TRBJ1-4; D is unresolved. The CDR3 sequence is 14 residues long. CDR1 SGHDT and CDR2 YYEEEE come from the germline V gene. Trimming took off 1 base at V and 8 bases at J, with 12 bases between the two ends. This CDR3 is CASSLRGFGEKLFF. The CDR3 coding sequence is TGTGCCAGCAGCTTGAGAGGGTTTGGGGAAAAACTGTTTTTT.

V is TRBV6-5 and J is TRBJ1-6; 9 nucleotides line up with TRBD1. The germline gives CDR1 MNHEY, CDR2 SVGAGI. The length of the CDR3 is 14 residues. V was pared by 6 bases and J by 8 bases, with 5 bases of the junction left unmatched. CDR3 sequence (DNA): TGTGCCAGCAGCGACGGACAGGGGTATTCACCCCTCCACTTT. This translates into CASSDGQGYSPLHF.

The gene calls are TRBV30 and TRBJ2-3; TRBD1 matches at 9 bases. Germline V CDR1 and CDR2: GTSNPN, SVGIG (reference sequence). Trimming took 0 bases from V and 6 from J; bases not matched to a gene: 7. The CDR3 has 15 residues. CDR3 loop: CAWSVTGGGSDTQYF. For the CDR3, the DNA is TGTGCCTGGAGTGTCACAGGGGGCGGGTCCGATACGCAGTATTTT. Full variable domain (missing parts from reference TRBV30 and TRBJ2-3): SQTIHQWPATLVQPVGSPLSLECTVEGTSNPNLYWYRQAAGRGLQLLFYSVGIGQISSEVPQNLSASRPQDRQFILSSKKLLLSDSGFYLCAWSVTGGGSDTQYFGPGTRLTVL.

Notes on this clone: The same CDR3 also results from other DNA sequences found in this sample. This sequence joins TRBV9 and TRBJ1-1; D gene unclear. Per the germline V gene, CDR1 is SGDLS and CDR2 is YYNGEE. The CDR3 has 14 residues. V was pared by 0 bases and J by 1 base, with 7 bases between. The CDR3, as DNA: TGTGCCAGCAGCGTAGCTGGCCAGAACACTGAAGCTTTCTTT. Its translation: CASSVAGQNTEAFF.

The chain has TRBV6-5 and TRBJ2-5; tentative D call: TRBD1 (7 bases). V was shortened by 5 bases and J by 5 bases, with 15 bases between the two germline ends. The CDR3 has 14 residues. Germline lookup yields CDR1 MNHEY and CDR2 SVGAGI. The CDR3 sequence: CASSRGTEFETQYF. For the CDR3, the DNA is TGTGCCAGCAGTCGCGGGACAGAGTTCGAGACCCAGTACTTC.

This sequence joins TRBV29-1 and TRBJ2-7; 7 bases agree with TRBD2. Germline V lookup: CDR1 SQVTM, CDR2 ANQGSEA. V was pared by 3 bases and J by 2 bases, with 1 base of the junction left unmatched. This CDR3 has 12 residues. The CDR3 loop is CSVEGGTYEQYF. The CDR3 DNA reads as TGCAGCGTTGAGGGGGGGACCTACGAGCAGTACTTC.

Only one count was recorded for this clone. The genes are TRBV7-9 and TRBJ2-7, with 10 bases identical to TRBD1. V shed 7 bases and J 5 bases; nucleotides not matched to a gene: 8. CDR3 length equals 14 residues. Germline values: CDR1 SEHNR, CDR2 FQNEAQ (reference sequence). The CDR3 region has the DNA TGTGCCAGCACCCCGGACAGGGGGTATGACGAGCAGTACTTC. Amino acids: CASTPDRGYDEQYF.

The gene calls are TRBV9 and TRBJ2-1; the match to TRBD2 covers 7 bases. The V gene end was trimmed by 4 bases and the J gene end by 0 bases; junction bases not matched to a gene: 4. This CDR3 is 15 amino acids long. Germline CDR1 reads SGDLS; CDR2 reads YYNGEE. The CDR3 nucleotides read TGTGCCAGCAGCCTGAGCGGGGTCTCCTACAATGAGCAGTTCTTC. Protein product: CASSLSGVSYNEQFF.

The gene calls are TRBV5-1 and TRBJ2-7, with D hard to call. Germline V gene lookup returns CDR1 SGHRS and CDR2 YFSETQ. V dropped 2 bases and J dropped 3 bases, with 6 bases sitting between them. The CDR3 length is 12 residues. CDR3 amino acids: CASSFLGYEQYF. As DNA, the CDR3 is TGCGCCAGCAGCTTTCTAGGCTACGAGCAGTACTTC. Using reference TRBV5-1 and TRBJ2-7 for the parts outside the CDR3, the full variable domain is KAGVTQTPRYLIKTRGQQVTLSCSPISGHRSVSWYQQTPGQGLQFLFEYFSETQRNKGNFPGRFSGRQFSNSRSEMNVSTLELGDSALYLCASSFLGYEQYFGPGTRLTVT.

The chain uses TRBV2 and TRBJ2-7; D gene ambiguous. Trimming shortened V by 7 bases and J by 6 bases, and 7 bases separated the two germline ends. Germline V gene sequence: CDR1 SNHLY, CDR2 FYNNEI. This CDR3 comprises 10 residues. The DNA of the CDR3 is TGTGCCAGCACCCGAGGCGAGCAGTACTTC. Residues: CASTRGEQYF.

The CDR3 loop reads CASRTGTALSPYGYTF. As DNA, the CDR3 is TGTGCCAGCAGAACCGGGACAGCACTGTCACCTTATGGCTACACCTTC. The J gene is TRBJ1-2, the V gene TRBV6-6, with TRBD1 identical over 7 bases. Losses at the gene ends were 6 bases for V and 5 bases for J; bases not matched to a gene: 15. CDR1 and CDR2 (germline): MNHNY, SVGAGI (reference sequence). The CDR3 is 16 amino acids.

This chain joins TRBV19 and TRBJ1-1; D gene unclear. The CDR3 sequence is 11 residues long. The germline gives CDR1 LNHDA, CDR2 SQIVND (reference sequence). Trimming removed 7 bases at V and 6 bases at J, with 9 bases between. The CDR3 DNA sequence: TGTGCCAGTAAAATGAGGGCTGAAGCTTTCTTT. This sequence encodes CASKMRAEAFF.